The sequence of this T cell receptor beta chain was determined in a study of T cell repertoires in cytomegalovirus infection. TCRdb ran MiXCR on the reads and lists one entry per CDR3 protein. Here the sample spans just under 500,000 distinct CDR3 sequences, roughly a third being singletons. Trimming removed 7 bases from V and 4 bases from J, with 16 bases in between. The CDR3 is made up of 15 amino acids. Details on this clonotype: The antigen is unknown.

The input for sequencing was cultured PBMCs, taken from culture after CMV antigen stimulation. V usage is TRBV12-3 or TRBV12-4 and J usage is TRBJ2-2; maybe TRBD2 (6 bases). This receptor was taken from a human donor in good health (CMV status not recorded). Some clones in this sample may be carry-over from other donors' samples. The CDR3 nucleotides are TGTGCCAGCAACCTCGGAGGGGCGAGCACCGGGGAGCTGTTTTTT. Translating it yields CASNLGGASTGELFF.